These T cell receptor beta chains were read from a single sample in a study of CD8 T cells in Susac syndrome. TCRdb fed the immunoSEQ multiplex PCR reads into MiXCR, producing one record per CDR3 protein. The data show about 280,000 distinct CDR3 sequences, with 70% to 90% seen just once and approximately 0.12% held by the top ten. The sequenced material came from CD8+ T cells from PBMCs. The receptors were sampled from a human donor with multiple sclerosis. Both conserved end residues are part of each CDR3. Each record gives: D gene, J gene, V gene, clone size, CDR3 DNA, CDR3 protein. A D gene is named only where the DNA matches it firmly. Clone size is given for some rows only: seen once, a few or many times, or a class if the clone is expanded.

d_gene: NA
j_gene: TRBJ1-1
v_gene: TRBV6-1
abundance: NA
CDR3nt: TGTGCCAGCGGGGGGGCAGCTGAAGCTTTCTTT
CDR3aa: CASGGAAEAFF

d_gene: NA
j_gene: TRBJ1-1
v_gene: TRBV9
abundance: NA
CDR3nt: TGTGCCAGCAGCGTAGCTCTGCAGGGAGGTGACACTGAAGCTTTCTTT
CDR3aa: CASSVALQGGDTEAFF

d_gene: NA
j_gene: TRBJ2-7
v_gene: TRBV28
abundance: NA
CDR3nt: TGTGCCAGCAGTTTCTTTATCGTAGGGGGTTCAGAGTACGAGCAGTACTTC
CDR3aa: CASSFFIVGGSEYEQYF

d_gene: NA
j_gene: TRBJ2-2
v_gene: TRBV7-9
abundance: NA
CDR3nt: TGTGCCAGCAGCTTTGGGGGGTTCACCGGGGAGCTGTTTTTT
CDR3aa: CASSFGGFTGELFF

d_gene: NA
j_gene: TRBJ2-7
v_gene: TRBV27
abundance: NA
CDR3nt: TGTGCCAGCAGTTTAGCGGCAGATTACGAGCAGTACTTC
CDR3aa: CASSLAADYEQYF

d_gene: TRBD2
j_gene: TRBJ2-3
v_gene: TRBV19
abundance: NA
CDR3nt: TGTGCCAGTAGTATCGGGAGACTAACGGCGGGAGTGGCAGATACGCAGTATTTT
CDR3aa: CASSIGRLTAGVADTQYF

d_gene: TRBD2
j_gene: TRBJ2-7
v_gene: TRBV28
abundance: NA
CDR3nt: TGTGCCAGCTGTATTGTCGGGGGGTCCATCTACGAGCAGTACTTC
CDR3aa: CASCIVGGSIYEQYF

d_gene: TRBD1
j_gene: TRBJ2-3
v_gene: TRBV27
abundance: NA
CDR3nt: TGTGCCAGCAGTTCCGGGACAGGGGGGAATACGCAGTATTTT
CDR3aa: CASSSGTGGNTQYF

d_gene: NA
j_gene: TRBJ2-3
v_gene: TRBV2
abundance: NA
CDR3nt: TGTGCCAGCAGTGAAAGTAGGAGGGGTAGTCGGAAAGATACGCAGTATTTT
CDR3aa: CASSESRRGSRKDTQYF

d_gene: NA
j_gene: TRBJ2-7
v_gene: TRBV24-1
abundance: NA
CDR3nt: TGTGCCACCAGTGATGCGACTTCCTACGAGCAGTACTTC
CDR3aa: CATSDATSYEQYF

d_gene: NA
j_gene: TRBJ2-3
v_gene: TRBV12-3/TRBV12-4
abundance: NA
CDR3nt: TGTGCCAGCAGTTTTGTCGGAGGTGGAGATACGCAGTATTTT
CDR3aa: CASSFVGGGDTQYF

d_gene: NA
j_gene: TRBJ1-5
v_gene: TRBV19
abundance: NA
CDR3nt: TGTGCCAGTAAGGAACAAGGGGCTGCTTGGCAGCCCCAGCATTTT
CDR3aa: CASKEQGAAWQPQHF

d_gene: TRBD1
j_gene: TRBJ1-1
v_gene: TRBV27
abundance: NA
CDR3nt: TGTGCCAGCAGTTTAGGAAGACAGGGGGCAGGTACTGAAGCTTTCTTT
CDR3aa: CASSLGRQGAGTEAFF

d_gene: NA
j_gene: TRBJ1-2
v_gene: TRBV7-9
abundance: NA
CDR3nt: TGTGCCAGCAGCATAAATCCGGACAGCTTTGGCTACACCTTC
CDR3aa: CASSINPDSFGYTF

d_gene: NA
j_gene: TRBJ2-1
v_gene: TRBV29-1
abundance: NA
CDR3nt: TGCAGCGTTGATCCTCGGGGGCGCAATGAGCAGTTCTTC
CDR3aa: CSVDPRGRNEQFF

d_gene: NA
j_gene: TRBJ2-3
v_gene: TRBV6-5
abundance: few
CDR3nt: TGTGCCAGCAGTTACTCGGGGGAAGGTATTGAGGGGTTGCAGTATTTT
CDR3aa: CASSYSGEGIEGLQYF

d_gene: NA
j_gene: TRBJ2-1
v_gene: TRBV4-2
abundance: NA
CDR3nt: TGTGCCAGCAGCCAAGATCGAAAAGGCAATGAGCAGTTCTTC
CDR3aa: CASSQDRKGNEQFF

d_gene: NA
j_gene: TRBJ1-1
v_gene: TRBV27
abundance: NA
CDR3nt: TGTGCCAGCAGTGCCCTCTCCATGAACACTGAAGCTTTCTTT
CDR3aa: CASSALSMNTEAFF

d_gene: NA
j_gene: TRBJ2-5
v_gene: TRBV28
abundance: NA
CDR3nt: TGTGCCAGCAGCCGGGGGACAGTTGAGACCCAGTACTTC
CDR3aa: CASSRGTVETQYF

d_gene: NA
j_gene: TRBJ1-2
v_gene: TRBV28
abundance: NA
CDR3nt: TGTGCCAGCAGCAAAGGACAGATCTATGGCTACACCTTC
CDR3aa: CASSKGQIYGYTF

d_gene: NA
j_gene: TRBJ2-2
v_gene: TRBV9
abundance: NA
CDR3nt: TGTGCCAGCAGCGTAGCCGGGATGGGGACCGGGGAGCTGTTTTTT
CDR3aa: CASSVAGMGTGELFF

d_gene: NA
j_gene: TRBJ2-3
v_gene: TRBV15
abundance: NA
CDR3nt: TGTGCCACCAGCAGAGGCACAGGGACAGATACGCAGTATTTT
CDR3aa: CATSRGTGTDTQYF

d_gene: TRBD2
j_gene: TRBJ2-1
v_gene: TRBV29-1
abundance: NA
CDR3nt: TGCAGCGTTGAGTGGACTAGCGGCTATGAGCAGTTCTTC
CDR3aa: CSVEWTSGYEQFF

d_gene: TRBD1
j_gene: TRBJ2-7
v_gene: TRBV29-1
abundance: NA
CDR3nt: TGCAGCGTTGGGGGAGCCCGGGACAGGCCCCTCTACGAGCAGTACTTC
CDR3aa: CSVGGARDRPLYEQYF